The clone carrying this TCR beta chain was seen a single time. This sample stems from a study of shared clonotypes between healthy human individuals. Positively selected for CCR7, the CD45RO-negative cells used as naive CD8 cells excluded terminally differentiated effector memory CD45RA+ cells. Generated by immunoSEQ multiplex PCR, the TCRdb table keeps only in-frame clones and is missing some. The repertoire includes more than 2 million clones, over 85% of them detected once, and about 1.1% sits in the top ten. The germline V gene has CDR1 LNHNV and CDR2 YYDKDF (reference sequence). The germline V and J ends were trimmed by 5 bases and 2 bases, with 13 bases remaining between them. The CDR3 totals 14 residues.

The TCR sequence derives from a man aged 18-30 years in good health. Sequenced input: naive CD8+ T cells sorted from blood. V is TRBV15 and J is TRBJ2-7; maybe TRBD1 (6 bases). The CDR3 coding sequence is TGTGCCACCAGCGAATCTGGACAGACCTACGAGCAGTACTTC. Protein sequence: CATSESGQTYEQYF.